This T cell receptor beta chain was documented in a study of identical twins. The V end lost 2 bases, the J end lost 9 bases, and 20 bases lay between the germline ends. This CDR3 has 16 residues. Germline lookup yields CDR1 SGHAT and CDR2 FQNNGV. Study-wide findings and caveats: A lower insertion count was a feature of abundant cord blood beta clonotypes, with no such feature in memory repertoires. Where out-of-frame alpha sequences were twin-shared, they showed excess low generation probability. Beta out-of-frame sequences showed weaker excess sharing between twins.

Template switching added a universal primer binding site, and final cDNA carried unique molecular identifiers. TCRdb re-derived calls from the 5' RACE reads in MiXCR, one entry per CDR3 protein. The sample holds 1,800,000 or so distinct CDR3 sequences, less than 35% seen once. There are a few counts of this clonotype. Its antigen is not identified. The sequence was collected from a newborn girl in good health. The specimen sequenced was cord blood. This chain uses TRBV11-2 with TRBJ2-1, with D possibly TRBD2 on 5 matching bases. CDR3 in amino acids: CASSLQVRAGPGEQFF. The DNA of the CDR3 is TGTGCCAGCAGCTTACAGGTGCGGGCGGGTCCTGGTGAGCAGTTCTTC.